This entry concerns a single TCR beta chain. The data were taken from a study of PD-L1 blockade in urothelial cancer. Study-wide background: Patients went on atezolizumab around 2014, receiving 1,200 mg intravenously every 3 weeks. Twenty-five out of 29 patients were men whose urothelial cancer was bladder-origin. Timepoints chosen for blood analysis were 3 weeks (second dose) and 6 weeks after treatment start. Typically, measured as a median, blood samples had approximately 130,000 T cells.

V shed 4 bases and J shed 0 bases, with 22 bases lying between them. Looked up from germline, CDR1 is MGHRA and CDR2 is YSYEKL. The CDR3 runs 19 residues. The assay was immunoSEQ multiplex PCR, and TCRdb's table has in-frame clones only and misses some. The table has about 100,000 clones, over 80% seen once. Sequenced here: PBMCs, sampled around atezolizumab (anti-PD-L1) treatment. The genes are TRBV4-1 and TRBJ2-1; tentative D call: TRBD2 (6 bases). The origin of this receptor is a woman of 80 years or more with urothelial cancer. The CDR3 coding sequence is TGCGCCAGCAGCCGCCAGGTAATGGCTAGCGCGAGCTCCTACAATGAGCAGTTCTTC. It specifies CASSRQVMASASSYNEQFF.